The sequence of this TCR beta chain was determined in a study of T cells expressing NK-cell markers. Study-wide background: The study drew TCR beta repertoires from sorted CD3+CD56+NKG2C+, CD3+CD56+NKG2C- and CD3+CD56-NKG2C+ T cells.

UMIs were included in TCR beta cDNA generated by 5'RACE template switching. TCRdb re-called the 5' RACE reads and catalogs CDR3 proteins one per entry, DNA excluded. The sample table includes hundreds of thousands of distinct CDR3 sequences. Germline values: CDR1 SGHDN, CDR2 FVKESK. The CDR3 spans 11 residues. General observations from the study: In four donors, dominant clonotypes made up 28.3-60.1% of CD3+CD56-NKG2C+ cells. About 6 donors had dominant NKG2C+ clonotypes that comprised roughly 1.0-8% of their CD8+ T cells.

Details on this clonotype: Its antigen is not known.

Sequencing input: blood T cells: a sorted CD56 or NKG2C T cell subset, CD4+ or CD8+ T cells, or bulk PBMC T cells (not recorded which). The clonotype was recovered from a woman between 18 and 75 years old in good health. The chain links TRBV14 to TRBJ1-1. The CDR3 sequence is CASSQGGRAFF.